This record concerns one T cell receptor (beta chain) sequence. As yet, its antigen is unknown. Amplified TCR beta CDR3 regions came from RNA transcripts. The TCR CDR3 was amplified in a first-round RT-PCR using the HTBI primer set. TCRdb ran MiXCR on the multiplex PCR reads and lists one entry per CDR3 protein. The sample holds around 690,000 distinct CDR3 sequences, less than 25% seen once. The source of the sample is a study of T cells in Graves' hyperthyroidism and ophthalmopathy. Study context: Any treatment followed the collection of peripheral blood at initial diagnosis.

The CDR3 contains 13 residues. V lost 3 bases to trimming and J lost 3 bases, with 10 bases between them. CDR1 DFQATT and CDR2 SNEGSKA come from the germline V gene (reference sequence). General study points: Blood shared most expanded thyroid clonotypes above 0.001.

In the ophthalmopathy cohort, Clinical Activity Score was at least 3, NOSPECS grade at least 4, and duration under 3 months. Uncontrolled infection, other autoimmune disease, pregnancy or lactation barred patients from enrollment. This receptor was obtained from a man between 25 and 39 years old with Graves' ophthalmopathy. The J gene is TRBJ2-3, the V gene TRBV20-1, with D perhaps matching TRBD2 (6 bases). The sample consisted of blood. The CDR3 protein is CSASPGDTDTQYF. Here the CDR3 DNA reads TGCAGTGCTAGCCCGGGAGATACAGATACGCAGTATTTT.